The 6 T cell receptor beta chains in this list originate from one sample, sequenced in a study of T cell responses to AZD1222 COVID-19 vaccine. Profiling relied on immunoSEQ multiplex PCR, and the TCRdb table lists in-frame clones only, not all of them. The sample shows more than 120,000 clones, approximately 87% of them seen only once. The specimen comprised peripheral blood, sampled 28 days after the second AZD1222 dose. These receptors came from an adult who received the AZD1222 COVID-19 vaccine.

The V call is TRBV7-3, the J call TRBJ2-3, with a tentative D call TRBD2 (5 bases). This CDR3 region has 14 residues. Per the germline V gene, CDR1 is SGHTA and CDR2 is FQGTGA. Trimming removed 3 bases at V and 5 bases at J, with 12 bases between. The CDR3, as DNA: TGTGCCAGCAGCTTCGGCCGGGCGGGAGATACGCAGTATTTT. Translating gives CASSFGRAGDTQYF. The entire variable domain, with the rest obtained from reference TRBV7-3 and TRBJ2-3, is as follows: GAGVSQTPSNKVTEKGKYVELRCDPISGHTALYWYRQSLGQGPEFLIYFQGTGAADDSGLPNDRFFAVRPEGSVSTLKIQRTERGDSAVYLCASSFGRAGDTQYFGPGTRLTVL.

This chain uses TRBV5-1 with TRBJ1-3, with a tentative D call TRBD1 (6 bases). V dropped 4 bases and J dropped 4 bases, with 12 bases sitting between them. This CDR3 has 14 residues. Germline V gives CDR1 SGHRS, CDR2 YFSETQ. The CDR3 sequence: CASSLGDTGNTIYF. DNA of the CDR3: TGCGCCAGCAGCCTCGGGGACACAGGAAACACCATATATTTT. Full variable domain (outside the CDR3, taken from reference TRBV5-1 and TRBJ1-3): KAGVTQTPRYLIKTRGQQVTLSCSPISGHRSVSWYQQTPGQGLQFLFEYFSETQRNKGNFPGRFSGRQFSNSRSEMNVSTLELGDSALYLCASSLGDTGNTIYFGEGSWLTVV.

V is TRBV4-1 and J is TRBJ2-1, with 10 bases aligning to TRBD2. The CDR3 has 14 amino acids. Germline V gene lookup returns CDR1 MGHRA and CDR2 YSYEKL. Unmatched junction bases numbered 0, after V lost 0 bases and J lost 7 bases. Here the CDR3 DNA reads TGCGCCAGCAGCCAAGAACTAGCGGGGAATGAGCAGTTCTTC. It is translated as CASSQELAGNEQFF.

This clone showed up just a few times. The V and J genes are TRBV19 and TRBJ2-7; 9 bases align to TRBD2. Germline-derived CDR1 and CDR2 are LNHDA and SQIVND (reference sequence). The CDR3 totals 15 residues. Germline trimming cut 4 bases from V and 4 bases from J; bases unmatched to any gene: 8. The CDR3 spells CASSKTSGGPYEQYF. Written as DNA, the CDR3 is TGTGCCAGTAGTAAGACTAGCGGAGGGCCATACGAGCAGTACTTC. The variable domain in full, with the rest retrieved from reference TRBV19 and TRBJ2-7, is DGGITQSPKYLFRKEGQNVTLSCEQNLNHDAMYWYRQDPGQGLRLIYYSQIVNDFQKGDIAEGYSVSREKKESFPLTVTSAQKNPTAFYLCASSKTSGGPYEQYFGPGTRLTVT.

J is TRBJ1-1 and V is TRBV5-8; D is uncertain. This CDR3 has 13 amino acids. The germline V gene encodes CDR1 SGHTS and CDR2 YDEGEE. The ends were cut back, 1 base at V and 3 bases at J, with 7 bases in the middle. In DNA form, the CDR3 reads TGTGCCAGCAGCTTGTCCTATCACACTGAAGCTTTCTTT. Amino acids: CASSLSYHTEAFF.

CDR3 sequence reads: CASSFPGTSGTNTGELFF. DNA for the CDR3: TGTGCCAGCAGTTTCCCCGGGACTAGCGGAACGAACACCGGGGAGCTGTTTTTT. The chain employs TRBV28 and TRBJ2-2, with 11 bases fitting TRBD2. CDR3 size: 18 residues. Trimming at V came to 3 bases and at J to 0 bases, leaving 6 bases not matched to a gene. Germline assignment: CDR1 MDHEN and CDR2 SYDVKM.